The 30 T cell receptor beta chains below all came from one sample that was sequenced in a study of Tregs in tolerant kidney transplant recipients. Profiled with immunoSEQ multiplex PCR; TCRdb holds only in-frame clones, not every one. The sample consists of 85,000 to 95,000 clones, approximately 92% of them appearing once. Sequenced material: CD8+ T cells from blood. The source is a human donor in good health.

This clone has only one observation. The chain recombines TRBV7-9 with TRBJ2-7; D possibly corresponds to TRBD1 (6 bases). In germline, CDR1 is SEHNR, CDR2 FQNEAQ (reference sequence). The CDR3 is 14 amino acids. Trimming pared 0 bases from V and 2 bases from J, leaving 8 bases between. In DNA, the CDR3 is TGTGCCAGCAGCTTAGCATCAGGGGCCTACGAGCAGTACTTC. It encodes CASSLASGAYEQYF.

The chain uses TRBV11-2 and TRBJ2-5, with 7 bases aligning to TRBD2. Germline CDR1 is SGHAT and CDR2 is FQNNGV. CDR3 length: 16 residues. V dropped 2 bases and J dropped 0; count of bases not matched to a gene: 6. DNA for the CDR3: TGTGCCAGCAGCTTACCAGGACTAGAGTACCAAGAGACCCAGTACTTC. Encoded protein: CASSLPGLEYQETQYF. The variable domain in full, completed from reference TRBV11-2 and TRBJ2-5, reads EAGVAQSPRYKIIEKRQSVAFWCNPISGHATLYWYQQILGQGPKLLIQFQNNGVVDDSQLPKDRFSAERLKGVDSTLKIQPAKLEDSAVYLCASSLPGLEYQETQYFGPGTRLLVL.

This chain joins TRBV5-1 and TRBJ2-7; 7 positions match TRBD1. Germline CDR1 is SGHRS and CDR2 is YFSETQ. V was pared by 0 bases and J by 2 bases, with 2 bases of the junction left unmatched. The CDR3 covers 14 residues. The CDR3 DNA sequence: TGCGCCAGCAGCTTGGGGGACAGACCCTACGAGCAGTACTTC. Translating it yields CASSLGDRPYEQYF.

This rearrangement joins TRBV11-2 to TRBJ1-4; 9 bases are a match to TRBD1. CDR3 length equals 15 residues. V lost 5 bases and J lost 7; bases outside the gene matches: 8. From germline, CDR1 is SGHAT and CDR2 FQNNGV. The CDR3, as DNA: TGTGCCAGCAGCCCCTTGGACAGGGGAAGTGAAAAACTGTTTTTT. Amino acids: CASSPLDRGSEKLFF. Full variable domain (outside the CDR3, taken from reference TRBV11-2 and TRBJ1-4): EAGVAQSPRYKIIEKRQSVAFWCNPISGHATLYWYQQILGQGPKLLIQFQNNGVVDDSQLPKDRFSAERLKGVDSTLKIQPAKLEDSAVYLCASSPLDRGSEKLFFGSGTQLSVL.

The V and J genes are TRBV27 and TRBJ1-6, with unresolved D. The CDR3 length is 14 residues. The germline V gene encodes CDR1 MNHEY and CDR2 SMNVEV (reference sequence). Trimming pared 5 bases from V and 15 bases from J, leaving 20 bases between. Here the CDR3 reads CASSLGSHSGDLHF. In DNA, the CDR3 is TGTGCCAGCAGTCTCGGTTCGCATTCCGGGGACCTCCACTTT.

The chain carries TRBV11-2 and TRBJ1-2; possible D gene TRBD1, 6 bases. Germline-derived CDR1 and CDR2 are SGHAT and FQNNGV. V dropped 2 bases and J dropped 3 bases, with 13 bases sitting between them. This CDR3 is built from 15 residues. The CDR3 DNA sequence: TGTGCCAGCAGCTTATTACAGGGTCCGGACTATGGCTACACCTTC. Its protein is CASSLLQGPDYGYTF.

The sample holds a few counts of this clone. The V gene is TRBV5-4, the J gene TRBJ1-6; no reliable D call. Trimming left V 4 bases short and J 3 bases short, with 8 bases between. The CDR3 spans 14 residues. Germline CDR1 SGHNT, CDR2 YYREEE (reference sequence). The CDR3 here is CASSTRGYNSPLHF. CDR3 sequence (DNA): TGTGCCAGCAGCACCCGGGGCTATAATTCACCCCTCCACTTT. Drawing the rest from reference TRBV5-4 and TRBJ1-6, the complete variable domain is ETGVTQSPTHLIKTRGQQVTLRCSSQSGHNTVSWYQQALGQGPQFIFQYYREEENGRGNFPPRFSGLQFPNYSSELNVNALELDDSALYLCASSTRGYNSPLHFGNGTRLTVT.

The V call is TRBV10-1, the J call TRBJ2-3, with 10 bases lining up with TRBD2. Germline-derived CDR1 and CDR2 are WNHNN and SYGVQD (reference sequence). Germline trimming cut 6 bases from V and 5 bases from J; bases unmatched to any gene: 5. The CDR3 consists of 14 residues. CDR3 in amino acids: CASSLAGVGDTQYF. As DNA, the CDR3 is TGCGCCAGCAGCCTAGCGGGGGTGGGAGATACGCAGTATTTT.

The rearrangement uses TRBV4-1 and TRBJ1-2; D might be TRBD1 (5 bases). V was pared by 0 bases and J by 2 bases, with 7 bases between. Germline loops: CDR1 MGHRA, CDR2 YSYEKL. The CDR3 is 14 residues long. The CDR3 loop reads CASSQDRGNYGYTF. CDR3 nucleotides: TGCGCCAGCAGCCAAGATCGGGGGAACTATGGCTACACCTTC.

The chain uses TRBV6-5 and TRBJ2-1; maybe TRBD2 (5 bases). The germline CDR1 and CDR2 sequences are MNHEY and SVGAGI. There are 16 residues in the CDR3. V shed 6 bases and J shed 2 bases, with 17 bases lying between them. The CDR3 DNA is TGTGCCAGCAGCTACCAGCGGAGGTGGGCCTACAATGAGCAGTTCTTC. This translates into CASSYQRRWAYNEQFF.

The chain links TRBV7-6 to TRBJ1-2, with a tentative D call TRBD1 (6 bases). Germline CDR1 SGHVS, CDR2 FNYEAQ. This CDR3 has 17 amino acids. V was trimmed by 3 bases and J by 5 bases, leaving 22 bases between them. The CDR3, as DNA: TGTGCCAGCAGCTTGGGCGACTACCGGGGGCGGAGGTATGGCTACACCTTC. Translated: CASSLGDYRGRRYGYTF.

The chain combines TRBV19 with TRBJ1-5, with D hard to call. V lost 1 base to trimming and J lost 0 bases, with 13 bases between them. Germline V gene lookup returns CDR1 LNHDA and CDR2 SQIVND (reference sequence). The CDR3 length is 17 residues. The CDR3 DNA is TGTGCCAGTAGTATAGCAGAGGGCTTCTATAGCAATCAGCCCCAGCATTTT. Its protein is CASSIAEGFYSNQPQHF.

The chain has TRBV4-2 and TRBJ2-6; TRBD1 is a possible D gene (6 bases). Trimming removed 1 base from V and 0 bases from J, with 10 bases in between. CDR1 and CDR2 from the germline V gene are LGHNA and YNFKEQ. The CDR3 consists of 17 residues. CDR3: CASSQGQAFSGANVLTF. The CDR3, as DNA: TGTGCCAGCAGCCAAGGACAGGCCTTCTCTGGGGCCAACGTCCTGACTTTC.

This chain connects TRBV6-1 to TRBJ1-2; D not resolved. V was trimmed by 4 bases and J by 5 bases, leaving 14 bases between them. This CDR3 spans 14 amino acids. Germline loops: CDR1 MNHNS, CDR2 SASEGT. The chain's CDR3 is CASSVGPTRYGYTF. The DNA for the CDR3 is TGTGCCAGCAGTGTGGGTCCGACCCGGTATGGCTACACCTTC.

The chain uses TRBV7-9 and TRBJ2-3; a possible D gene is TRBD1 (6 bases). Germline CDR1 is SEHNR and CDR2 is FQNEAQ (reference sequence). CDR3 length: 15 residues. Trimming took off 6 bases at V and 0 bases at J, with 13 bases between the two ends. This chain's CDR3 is CASSSTGISTDTQYF. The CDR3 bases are TGTGCCAGCAGTTCAACAGGGATAAGCACAGATACGCAGTATTTT.

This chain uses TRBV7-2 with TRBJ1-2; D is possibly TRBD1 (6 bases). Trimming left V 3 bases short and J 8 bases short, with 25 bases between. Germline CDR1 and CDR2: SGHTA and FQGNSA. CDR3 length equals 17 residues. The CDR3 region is CASSLAFYREAASGYTF. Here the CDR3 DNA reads TGTGCCAGCAGCTTGGCCTTCTACAGGGAGGCCGCGTCAGGCTACACCTTC.

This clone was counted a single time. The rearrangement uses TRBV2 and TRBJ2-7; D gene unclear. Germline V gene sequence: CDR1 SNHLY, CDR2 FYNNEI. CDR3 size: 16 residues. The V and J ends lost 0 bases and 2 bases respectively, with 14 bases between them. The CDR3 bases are TGTGCCAGCAGTGAAGCGGCCGGGTCTGCGGCCTACGAGCAGTACTTC. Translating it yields CASSEAAGSAAYEQYF.

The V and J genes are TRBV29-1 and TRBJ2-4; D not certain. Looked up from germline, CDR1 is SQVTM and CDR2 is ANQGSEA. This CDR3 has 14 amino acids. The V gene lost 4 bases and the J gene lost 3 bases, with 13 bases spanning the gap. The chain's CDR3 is CSVVDGLIKNIQYF. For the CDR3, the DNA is TGCAGCGTTGTCGACGGGTTGATCAAAAACATTCAGTACTTC.

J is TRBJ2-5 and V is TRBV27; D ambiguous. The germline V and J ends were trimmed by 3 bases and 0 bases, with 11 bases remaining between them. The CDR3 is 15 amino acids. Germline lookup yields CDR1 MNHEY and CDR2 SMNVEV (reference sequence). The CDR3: CASSLLQQYQETQYF. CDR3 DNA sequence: TGTGCCAGCAGTTTGCTACAACAGTACCAAGAGACCCAGTACTTC.

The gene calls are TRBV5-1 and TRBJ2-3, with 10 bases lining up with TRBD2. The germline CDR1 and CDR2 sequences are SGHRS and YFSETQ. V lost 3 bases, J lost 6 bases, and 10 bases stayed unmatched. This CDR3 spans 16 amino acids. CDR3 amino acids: CASSSPSAGGADTQYF. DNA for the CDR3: TGCGCCAGCAGCTCGCCTTCAGCGGGAGGGGCCGATACGCAGTATTTT.

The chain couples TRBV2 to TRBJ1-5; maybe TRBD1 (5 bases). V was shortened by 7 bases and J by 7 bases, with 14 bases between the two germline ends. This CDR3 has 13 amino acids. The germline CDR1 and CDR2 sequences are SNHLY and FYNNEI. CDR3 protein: CASTGGRVQPQHF. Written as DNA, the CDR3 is TGTGCCAGCACCGGGGGGAGGGTCCAGCCCCAGCATTTT.

CDR3 residues: CASSLVSGPFGDEQFF. For the CDR3, the DNA is TGTGCCAGCAGCTTAGTCTCGGGACCATTTGGCGATGAGCAGTTCTTC. This sequence joins TRBV11-2 and TRBJ2-1; tentatively, D is TRBD1 or TRBD2 (5 bases each). The germline V gene encodes CDR1 SGHAT and CDR2 FQNNGV. The CDR3 length is 16 residues. V was trimmed by 1 base and J by 8 bases, leaving 18 bases between them.

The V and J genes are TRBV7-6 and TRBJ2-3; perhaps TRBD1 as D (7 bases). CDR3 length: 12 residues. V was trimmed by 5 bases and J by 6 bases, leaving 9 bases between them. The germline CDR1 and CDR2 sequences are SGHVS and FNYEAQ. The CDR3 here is CASSQGGDTQYF. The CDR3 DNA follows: TGTGCCAGCAGCCAGGGGGGCGATACGCAGTATTTT.

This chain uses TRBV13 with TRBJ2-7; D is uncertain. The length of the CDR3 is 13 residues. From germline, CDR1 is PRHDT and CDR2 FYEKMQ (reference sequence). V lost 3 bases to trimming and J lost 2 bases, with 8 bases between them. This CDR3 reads CASSFLSPYEQYF. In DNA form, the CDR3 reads TGTGCCAGCAGCTTCTTGTCCCCCTACGAGCAGTACTTC.

The CDR3 here is CASSAGANEQYF. The CDR3 bases are TGTGCCAGCAGTGCCGGGGCCAACGAGCAGTACTTC. The chain uses TRBV6-6 and TRBJ2-7; either TRBD1 or TRBD2 may supply D (5 bases each). Germline loops: CDR1 MNHNY, CDR2 SVGAGI (reference sequence). Deletions cut 5 bases from V and 5 bases from J, with 10 bases between. The length of the CDR3 is 12 residues.

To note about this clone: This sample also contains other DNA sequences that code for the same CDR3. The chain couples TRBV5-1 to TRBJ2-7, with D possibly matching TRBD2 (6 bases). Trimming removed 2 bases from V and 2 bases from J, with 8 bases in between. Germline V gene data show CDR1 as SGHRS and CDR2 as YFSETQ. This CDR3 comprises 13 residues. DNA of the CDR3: TGCGCCAGCAGCTTAGGCGGGACCTACGAGCAGTACTTC. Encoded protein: CASSLGGTYEQYF.

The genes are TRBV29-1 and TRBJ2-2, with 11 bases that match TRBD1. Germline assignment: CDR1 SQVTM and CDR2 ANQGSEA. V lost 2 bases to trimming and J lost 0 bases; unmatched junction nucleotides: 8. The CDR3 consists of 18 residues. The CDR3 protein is CSVEFRGGQGANTGELFF. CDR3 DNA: TGCAGCGTTGAATTCCGCGGGGGACAGGGGGCGAACACCGGGGAGCTGTTTTTT.

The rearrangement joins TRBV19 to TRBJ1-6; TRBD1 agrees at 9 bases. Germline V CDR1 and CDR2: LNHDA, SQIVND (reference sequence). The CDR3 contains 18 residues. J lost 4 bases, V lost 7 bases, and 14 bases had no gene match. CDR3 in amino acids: CASKPGTGIAVYNSPLHF. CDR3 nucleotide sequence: TGTGCCAGTAAACCCGGGACAGGGATTGCCGTTTATAATTCACCCCTCCACTTT.

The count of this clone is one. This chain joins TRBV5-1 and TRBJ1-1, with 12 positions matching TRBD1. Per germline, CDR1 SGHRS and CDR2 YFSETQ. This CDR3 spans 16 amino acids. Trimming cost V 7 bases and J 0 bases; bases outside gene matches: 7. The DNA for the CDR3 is TGCGCCAGCTACGAGGGGACAGGGGGCTTGAACACTGAAGCTTTCTTT. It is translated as CASYEGTGGLNTEAFF.

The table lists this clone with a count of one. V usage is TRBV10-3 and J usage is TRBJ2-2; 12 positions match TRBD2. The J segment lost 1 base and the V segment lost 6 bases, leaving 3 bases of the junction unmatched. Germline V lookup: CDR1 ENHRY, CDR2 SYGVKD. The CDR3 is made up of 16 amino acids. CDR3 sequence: CAISRTSGENTGELFF. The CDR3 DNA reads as TGTGCCATCAGCCGGACTAGCGGGGAGAACACCGGGGAGCTGTTTTTT.